The 22 T cell receptor beta chains below come from one sample, sequenced in a study of T cells in Graves' hyperthyroidism and ophthalmopathy. The investigators amplified TCR beta CDR3 regions from RNA transcripts. RT-PCR in the first round (using the HTBI primer set) targeted the TCR CDR3. TCRdb used MiXCR to reprocess the multiplex PCR reads, holding one entry per CDR3 protein. The sample lists about 840,000 distinct CDR3 sequences; over 35% were seen once. The specimen sequenced was blood. The origin of the receptors is a man between 18 and 35 years old with Graves' hyperthyroidism.

The V and J genes are TRBV7-9 and TRBJ1-1; D remains ambiguous. V shed 5 bases and J shed 3 bases, with 10 bases lying between them. CDR3 length: 13 residues. Germline lookup yields CDR1 SEHNR and CDR2 FQNEAQ (reference sequence). The CDR3 region has the DNA TGTGCCAGCAGCCCAACAATGGACACTGAAGCTTTCTTT. This encodes CASSPTMDTEAFF.

This clonotype has a count of ten or more. The chain combines TRBV2 with TRBJ1-2; no firm D call. In germline, CDR1 is SNHLY, CDR2 FYNNEI. V lost 8 bases and J lost 5, with 9 bases in between. This CDR3 has 11 residues. The CDR3 sequence: CASPAGYGYTF. CDR3 nucleotide sequence: TGTGCCAGCCCAGCCGGGTATGGCTACACCTTC.

This clonotype showed up just a few times. This rearrangement joins TRBV7-9 to TRBJ1-1, with D perhaps matching TRBD1 (6 bases). CDR3 length: 16 residues. The germline V gene has CDR1 SEHNR and CDR2 FQNEAQ (reference sequence). V lost 3 bases to trimming and J lost 4 bases, with 18 bases between them. The CDR3 coding sequence is TGTGCCAGCAGCTTCCCCCCGGACAGTTTGGGCACTGAAGCTTTCTTT. It codes for CASSFPPDSLGTEAFF.

The rearrangement links TRBV7-9 to TRBJ1-5; no firm D call. Germline V CDR1 and CDR2: SEHNR, FQNEAQ (reference sequence). Trimming took off 3 bases at V and 3 bases at J, with 9 bases between the two ends. The CDR3 has 14 amino acids. CDR3 loop: CASSFKGYNQPQHF. CDR3 nucleotides: TGTGCCAGCAGCTTTAAGGGTTACAATCAGCCCCAGCATTTT. Filled out from reference TRBV7-9 and TRBJ1-5, the complete variable domain reads DTGVSQNPRHKITKRGQNVTFRCDPISEHNRLYWYRQTLGQGPEFLTYFQNEAQLEKSRLLSDRFSAERPKGSFSTLEIQRTEQGDSAMYLCASSFKGYNQPQHFGDGTRLSIL.

The chain couples TRBV6-5 to TRBJ1-6; D is perhaps TRBD1 (6 bases). Trimming took off 5 bases at V and 5 bases at J, with 13 bases between the two ends. Germline lookup yields CDR1 MNHEY and CDR2 SVGAGI. There are 15 residues in the CDR3. DNA for the CDR3: TGTGCCAGCAGTCCTCCCCAGGGGAATAATTCACCCCTCCACTTT. This encodes CASSPPQGNNSPLHF.

This clonotype has ten or more counts. The chain employs TRBV10-3 and TRBJ1-3; the D gene is possibly TRBD1 (5 bases). Trimming removed 6 bases from V and 5 bases from J, with 11 bases in between. The germline V gene encodes CDR1 ENHRY and CDR2 SYGVKD. CDR3 length: 13 residues. CDR3 DNA: TGTGCCATCAGCCCTTTGGGGCGAAACACCATATATTTT. Protein sequence: CAISPLGRNTIYF.

The chain is built from TRBV7-3 and TRBJ2-5, with D unclear. Germline loops: CDR1 SGHTA, CDR2 FQGTGA. Trimming shortened V by 2 bases and J by 2 bases, and 6 bases separated the two germline ends. The CDR3 consists of 13 residues. CDR3 in amino acids: CASSLQAQETQYF. CDR3 bases: TGTGCCAGCAGCTTACAGGCGCAAGAGACCCAGTACTTC.

This clonotype was counted at least ten times. The CDR3 DNA sequence: TGTGCCAGCAGCTTAAGTCAGTTCAATCAGCCCCAGCATTTT. Protein product: CASSLSQFNQPQHF. The V call is TRBV7-2, the J call TRBJ1-5, with D uncertain. V was pared by 2 bases and J by 3 bases, with 8 bases between. Germline values: CDR1 SGHTA, CDR2 FQGNSA. CDR3 length: 14 amino acids.

This rearrangement joins TRBV7-2 to TRBJ2-7; D might be TRBD2 (5 bases). With 1 base removed from V and 7 bases from J, the gap between germline ends came to 17 bases. The germline CDR1 and CDR2 sequences are SGHTA and FQGNSA. The CDR3 length is 15 residues. CDR3 nucleotide sequence: TGTGCCAGCAGCTTAGGGACGGGCGGGTTCCCAGAGCAGTACTTC. It translates to CASSLGTGGFPEQYF.

About this clonotype: In this CDR3 the conserved last residue, phenylalanine or tryptophan, is missing, so a read error is likely. This chain joins TRBV12-3 or TRBV12-4 and TRBJ2-7; TRBD1 aligns across 9 bases. The CDR3 has 17 amino acids. V was pared by 5 bases and J by 2 bases, with 13 bases of the junction left unmatched. CDR3: CASSPRGPGQGPYEQYL. CDR3 DNA sequence: TGTGCCAGCAGTCCTAGGGGACCAGGACAGGGGCCCTACGAGCAGTACTTA.

This clonotype showed up many times. The chain is built from TRBV7-2 and TRBJ2-5, with a weak D call TRBD2 (5 bases). Trimming cost V 4 bases and J 5 bases, with 14 bases left between them. This CDR3 region has 14 residues. Germline CDR1 and CDR2: SGHTA and FQGNSA. The CDR3 bases are TGTGCCAGCAGCTCCCGTGACGGAGGCGAGACCCAGTACTTC. Translating it yields CASSSRDGGETQYF. The full variable domain, rest sourced from reference TRBV7-2 and TRBJ2-5, is GAGVSQSPSNKVTEKGKDVELRCDPISGHTALYWYRQSLGQGLEFLIYFQGNSAPDKSGLPSDRFSAERTGGSVSTLTIQRTQQEDSAVYLCASSSRDGGETQYFGPGTRLLVL.

This clonotype came up many times. This could be a read error, since a much larger clone is one nucleotide away. The J gene is TRBJ2-2, the V gene TRBV7-3; D remains unclear. V was clipped by 2 bases and J by 5 bases, with 6 bases between them. CDR1 is SGHTA and CDR2 is FQGTGA in the germline V gene. This CDR3 has 13 amino acids. CDR3 DNA sequence: TGTGCCAGCAGCTTAGAAGAGACCGGGGAGCTGTTTTTT. This codes for CASSLEETGELFF. Full variable domain (remainder filled in from reference TRBV7-3 and TRBJ2-2): GAGVSQTPSNKVTEKGKYVELRCDPISGHTALYWYRQSLGQGPEFLIYFQGTGAADDSGLPNDRFFAVRPEGSVSTLKIQRTERGDSAVYLCASSLEETGELFFGEGSRLTVL.

This clonotype was found a few times. V usage is TRBV24-1 and J usage is TRBJ1-6; TRBD1 matches 11 bases. CDR3 length equals 17 residues. The V and J ends lost 11 bases and 10 bases, in that order; junction bases with no gene match: 18. CDR1 is KGHDR, CDR2 SFDVKD, per germline. The CDR3 nucleotides read TGTGCCAGCTCACCAAGGTTGGACAGGGGGCGCGACTCACCCCTCCACTTT. The encoded protein is CASSPRLDRGRDSPLHF.

This chain joins TRBV29-1 and TRBJ2-3; D is possibly TRBD1 (6 bases). Per the germline V gene, CDR1 is SQVTM and CDR2 is ANQGSEA. The V gene lost 2 bases and the J gene lost 0 bases, with 9 bases spanning the gap. This CDR3 comprises 14 residues. The CDR3 spells CSVEPGTSTDTQYF. CDR3 bases: TGCAGCGTTGAACCTGGGACAAGCACAGATACGCAGTATTTT.

This clonotype was counted ten times or more. The V gene is TRBV9, the J gene TRBJ1-1; maybe TRBD1 (5 bases). Germline assignment: CDR1 SGDLS and CDR2 YYNGEE. V shed 0 bases and J shed 6 bases, with 9 bases lying between them. CDR3 length: 13 amino acids. The CDR3 region is CASSVDGGAEAFF. The CDR3 region has the DNA TGTGCCAGCAGCGTAGACGGGGGGGCTGAAGCTTTCTTT. The whole variable domain, filled in from reference TRBV9 and TRBJ1-1, reads DSGVTQTPKHLITATGQRVTLRCSPRSGDLSVYWYQQSLDQGLQFLIQYYNGEERAKGNILERFSAQQFPDLHSELNLSSLELGDSALYFCASSVDGGAEAFFGQGTRLTVV.

CDR3 sequence reads: CSASRPTGNTEAFF. The CDR3 DNA sequence: TGCAGCGCCAGCAGACCGACAGGGAACACTGAAGCTTTCTTT. The V and J genes are TRBV29-1 and TRBJ1-1, with D possibly TRBD1 on 6 matching bases. Germline V gene lookup returns CDR1 SQVTM and CDR2 ANQGSEA. V lost 7 bases and J 1 base, leaving 16 bases between the germline ends. This CDR3 comprises 14 residues.

In its sample, this clonotype was seen many times. The chain joins TRBV9 to TRBJ1-6; D gene uncertain. Trimming shortened V by 2 bases and J by 8 bases, and 5 bases separated the two germline ends. Germline CDR1 SGDLS, CDR2 YYNGEE. The length of the CDR3 is 12 residues. The CDR3 nucleotides read TGTGCCAGCAGCGTTAATGATTCACCCCTCCACTTT. Encoded protein: CASSVNDSPLHF.

This clonotype was recorded once. The CDR3 carries no conserved terminal phenylalanine or tryptophan, so it likely arises from a read error. The DNA is left out, because the CDR3 cannot be placed on it with certainty; the CDR3 is given as TCRdb lists it. The rearrangement joins TRBV19 to TRBJ2-6. The CDR3 has 8 residues if both end residues are counted. Germline CDR1 reads LNHDA; CDR2 reads SQIVND (reference sequence). CDR3 residues: CASSAQIA.

Note on this clonotype: A clone one base away is much larger, so this may be a read error. The chain has TRBV29-1 and TRBJ2-5, with 10 nucleotides matching TRBD2. This CDR3 contains 15 residues. Germline CDR1 and CDR2: SQVTM and ANQGSEA. The CDR3 protein is CSVVGLAGVLEAQYF. The CDR3 DNA follows: TGCAGCGTTGTCGGCCTAGCGGGAGTTCTAGAGGCCCAGTACTTC.

The chain links TRBV20-1 to TRBJ2-5; tentatively, D is TRBD1 or TRBD2 (5 bases each). There are 13 residues in the CDR3. Trimming took off 3 bases at V and 3 bases at J, with 11 bases between the two ends. CDR1 and CDR2 (germline): DFQATT, SNEGSKA (reference sequence). The CDR3, as DNA: TGCAGTGCTAGGTGGGGGTTTGAAGAGACCCAGTACTTC. Amino acids: CSARWGFEETQYF.

The chain recombines TRBV7-2 with TRBJ1-1; D remains unclear. The germline V and J ends were trimmed by 3 bases and 4 bases, with 24 bases remaining between them. The CDR3 sequence is 18 residues long. Germline CDR1 is SGHTA and CDR2 is FQGNSA. CDR3 DNA sequence: TGTGCCAGCAGCTTCACCGGGGAGGGAAGGATGGGTCGCACTGAAGCTTTCTTT. It translates to CASSFTGEGRMGRTEAFF.

V and J are TRBV12-3 or TRBV12-4 and TRBJ2-5; no definite D call. CDR3 length equals 13 residues. V was cut by 5 bases and J by 2 bases, with 9 bases left in between. The CDR3 here is CASSDSGQETQYF. DNA for the CDR3: TGTGCCAGCAGTGATTCGGGTCAAGAGACCCAGTACTTC.